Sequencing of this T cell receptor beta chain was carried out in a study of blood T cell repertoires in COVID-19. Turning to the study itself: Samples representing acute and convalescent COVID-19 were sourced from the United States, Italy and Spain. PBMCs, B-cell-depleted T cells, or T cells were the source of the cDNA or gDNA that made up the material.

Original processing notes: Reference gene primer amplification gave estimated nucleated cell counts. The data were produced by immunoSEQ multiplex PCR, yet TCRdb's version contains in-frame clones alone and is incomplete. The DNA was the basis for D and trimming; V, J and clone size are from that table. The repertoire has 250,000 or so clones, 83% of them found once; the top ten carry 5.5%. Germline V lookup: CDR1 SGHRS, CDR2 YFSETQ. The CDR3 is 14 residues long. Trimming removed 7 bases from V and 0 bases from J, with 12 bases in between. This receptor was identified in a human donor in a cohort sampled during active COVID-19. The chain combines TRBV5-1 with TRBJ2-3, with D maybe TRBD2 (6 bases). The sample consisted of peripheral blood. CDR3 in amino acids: CASDTSLSTDTQYF. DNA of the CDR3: TGCGCCAGCGATACTAGCCTAAGCACAGATACGCAGTATTTT. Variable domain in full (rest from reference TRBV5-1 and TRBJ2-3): KAGVTQTPRYLIKTRGQQVTLSCSPISGHRSVSWYQQTPGQGLQFLFEYFSETQRNKGNFPGRFSGRQFSNSRSEMNVSTLELGDSALYLCASDTSLSTDTQYFGPGTRLTVL.